This TCR beta chain was obtained from a study of blood T cell repertoires in COVID-19. Overall study: Samples of COVID-19 (acute and convalescent) were obtained from the United States, Italy and Spain. Sources were T cells, B-cell-depleted T cells, or PBMCs; the material itself was cDNA or gDNA.

The CDR3 is 13 residues long. V shed 2 bases and J shed 3 bases, with 7 bases lying between them. Germline V gives CDR1 GTSNPN, CDR2 SVGIG (reference sequence). TCRdb keeps only in-frame clones here, not all; method: immunoSEQ multiplex PCR. The sample gives some 100,000 clones, over 85% of which show up once; 5.7% is in the top ten. The chain has TRBV30 and TRBJ1-4; D remains ambiguous. This receptor was identified in a man aged 65 to 79 with acute or convalescent COVID-19. Sequencing input: peripheral blood. The CDR3 sequence is CAWSRRSNEKLFF. CDR3 coding DNA: TGTGCCTGGAGTAGGAGGTCTAATGAAAAACTGTTTTTT.